This T cell receptor beta chain emerged from a study of identifying expanded T cells in peripheral blood. Germline assignment: CDR1 MNHEY and CDR2 SMNVEV (reference sequence). The CDR3 extends over 14 amino acids. V shed 5 bases and J 7 bases; nucleotides not matched to a gene: 4. Healthy donors had no documented immune events, such as infections, while sampled. Libraries were prepared by immunoSEQ multiplex PCR; TCRdb keeps only in-frame clonotypes and omits some of them. This sample carries around 85,000 clones, approximately 89% of them seen once, and the ten largest clones take 2.8%. Concerning this clone itself: Its antigen is currently unknown.

Findings of the study overall: Differentially abundant clones: 0.95 to 1.5 between replicates, approximately 16 at roughly 2 weeks, roughly 18 at four. Across healthy donors, higher total template counts meant significantly greater two-week count variance.

The chain joins TRBV27 to TRBJ2-1, with TRBD2 matching over 11 bases. This TCR derives from a person aged 18 to 75 in good health. The sequenced sample consisted of blood. The DNA for the CDR3 is TGTGCCAGCAGTCCCACTAGCGGGGGAAATGAGCAGTTCTTC. The encoded protein is CASSPTSGGNEQFF.